The clone carrying this T cell receptor beta chain was observed a handful of times. Its antigen is not identified. CDR1 and CDR2 from the germline V gene are SEHNR and FQNEAQ (reference sequence). Trimming took off 5 bases at V and 0 bases at J, with 11 bases between the two ends. The CDR3 has 14 amino acids. The library was made from cDNA and included unique molecular identifiers. TCRdb independently ran MiXCR on the PCR reads; one entry per CDR3 protein. The table shows roughly 580,000 distinct CDR3 sequences, with roughly 40% occurring only once. The sample belongs to a study of post-analysis software for immune sequencing data. Study in general: Disease trajectories encompassed relapsing-remitting, secondary progressive and progressive-relapsing multiple sclerosis.

Overall study findings and caveats: Co-batched samples clustered tightly together by F measure. The five TRBV segments detected at higher frequency in patients than in controls included TRBV5-6, TRBV5-1 and TRBV20-1.

This TCR was sampled from a girl aged 5-17 years with multiple sclerosis. Source material: blood. The J gene is TRBJ2-7, the V gene TRBV7-9, with D unresolved. In nucleotides, the CDR3 is TGTGCCAGCAGCGCGACGTCGGTCTCCTACGAGCAGTACTTC. This sequence encodes CASSATSVSYEQYF.